The 26 T cell receptor beta chains presented below share a single source sample, sequenced in a study of cytomegalovirus exposure and HLA in healthy donors (dated by TCRdb to about 2017). The protocol used for the library was the immunoSEQ multiplex PCR assay. For the multiplex PCR, a mixture combining 60 forward primers for TCR Vbeta segments and 13 reverse primers for TCR Jbeta segments was used. Not all clones reach the TCRdb copy of this immuneACCESS table, which keeps in-frame sequences only. Checked studies attribute under half of the gap to unresolved V genes and leave the rest unexplained. In this sample the table shows under 250,000 clones, over 60% of which occur a single time. The leading ten clones occupy 1.5% to 2% of the sample. Sequencing was performed on PBMCs. All receptors come from a male donor in good health and CMV-seronegative.

The chain links TRBV7-3 to TRBJ1-6; D ambiguous. The V end was cut by 0 bases, the J end by 12 bases, with 6 bases between. The CDR3 totals 12 residues. Germline-derived CDR1 and CDR2 are SGHTA and FQGTGA. The CDR3 here is CASSLTGEPLHF. CDR3 DNA sequence: TGTGCCAGCAGCTTAACCGGGGAACCCCTCCACTTT.

The chain couples TRBV4-3 to TRBJ1-4; possible D gene TRBD1, 5 bases. CDR3 length: 14 amino acids. Germline V gene lookup returns CDR1 LGHNA and CDR2 YSLEER. V gave up 2 bases and J gave up 5 bases, with 9 bases separating them. The CDR3 region is CASSQTQGNEKLFF. CDR3 nucleotides: TGCGCCAGCAGCCAAACCCAGGGCAATGAAAAACTGTTTTTT.

V usage is TRBV6-5 and J usage is TRBJ2-5, with D hard to call. With 3 bases removed from V and 5 bases from J, the gap between germline ends came to 19 bases. The CDR3 spans 16 residues. Looked up from germline, CDR1 is MNHEY and CDR2 is SVGAGI. The CDR3 bases are TGTGCCAGCAGTTATCTCGAAGACATAGGTGGGGAGACCCAGTACTTC. Translation gives CASSYLEDIGGETQYF.

The genes are TRBV15 and TRBJ2-1; no clear D gene. The CDR3 sequence is 15 residues long. CDR1 and CDR2 from the germline V gene are LNHNV and YYDKDF (reference sequence). V lost 0 bases and J 5 bases, leaving 11 bases between the germline ends. The CDR3 DNA reads TGTGCCACCAGCAGAGAGCGTAACCTAAACAATGAGCAGTTCTTC. This encodes CATSRERNLNNEQFF. Full variable domain (rest looked up from reference TRBV15 and TRBJ2-1): DAMVIQNPRYQVTQFGKPVTLSCSQTLNHNVMYWYQQKSSQAPKLLFHYYDKDFNNEADTPDNFQSRRPNTSFCFLDIRSPGLGDTAMYLCATSRERNLNNEQFFGPGTRLTVL.

V is TRBV4-3 and J is TRBJ2-2, with unresolved D. V lost 2 bases and J lost 6, with 13 bases in between. The CDR3 has 15 residues. Germline loops: CDR1 LGHNA, CDR2 YSLEER. The CDR3 sequence is CASSQRSLEAGELFF. The CDR3 nucleotides read TGCGCCAGCAGCCAACGATCGCTAGAGGCCGGGGAGCTGTTTTTT.

This rearrangement joins TRBV27 to TRBJ1-1, with 9 bases fitting TRBD1. The CDR3 is 16 residues long. Germline CDR1 reads MNHEY; CDR2 reads SMNVEV (reference sequence). Germline trimming cut 2 bases from V and 1 base from J; bases unmatched to any gene: 5. CDR3 region: CASSLHRTGANTEAFF. CDR3 nucleotide sequence: TGTGCCAGCAGTTTACACCGGACAGGGGCGAACACTGAAGCTTTCTTT.

CDR3 nucleotides: TGTGCCAGCAGTGATCGAGGGCGGGGCTCCTACGAGCAGTACTTC. Encoded protein: CASSDRGRGSYEQYF. The J gene is TRBJ2-5, the V gene TRBV6-1; D might be TRBD2 (6 bases). The end of the DNA is better explained by TRBJ2-7, so the J call may be wrong. The CDR3 is 15 residues long. Germline CDR1 MNHNS, CDR2 SASEGT.

In this sample, this clone turned up once. The chain employs TRBV7-2 and TRBJ1-3, with TRBD1 matching over 10 bases. The CDR3 runs to 13 residues. The germline V gene has CDR1 SGHTA and CDR2 FQGNSA. J gave up 10 bases and V 5 bases, and 5 bases lay outside the gene matches. The CDR3 loop is CASSPAGQGTIYF. As DNA, the CDR3 is TGTGCCAGCAGCCCCGCGGGACAGGGGACCATATATTTT.

The V call is TRBV5-1, the J call TRBJ2-7, with D possibly TRBD2 on 6 matching bases. Trimming took 2 bases from V and 4 from J, leaving 13 bases between them. Looked up from germline, CDR1 is SGHRS and CDR2 is YFSETQ. The CDR3 contains 14 residues. CDR3 loop: CASSFGGFNYEQYF. CDR3 DNA sequence: TGCGCCAGCAGCTTTGGGGGGTTCAATTACGAGCAGTACTTC.

CDR3 DNA: TGTGCCAGCAGCCCTCGACAGGGGGCGGGTGAGCAGTTCTTC. It yields the protein CASSPRQGAGEQFF. The chain couples TRBV7-3 to TRBJ2-1; 10 nucleotides line up with TRBD1. V dropped 5 bases and J dropped 9; count of bases not matched to a gene: 7. Germline V gene lookup returns CDR1 SGHTA and CDR2 FQGTGA. CDR3 length: 14 residues. Combining the CDR3 with reference TRBV7-3 and TRBJ2-1 gives the whole variable domain GAGVSQTPSNKVTEKGKYVELRCDPISGHTALYWYRQSLGQGPEFLIYFQGTGAADDSGLPNDRFFAVRPEGSVSTLKIQRTERGDSAVYLCASSPRQGAGEQFFGPGTRLTVL.

V is TRBV6-1 and J is TRBJ1-1; tentative D call: TRBD1 (6 bases). Germline assignment: CDR1 MNHNS and CDR2 SASEGT. The CDR3 totals 13 residues. Trimming shortened V by 4 bases and J by 5 bases, and 11 bases separated the two germline ends. The CDR3 protein is CASSGQARTEAFF. The CDR3 nucleotides read TGTGCCAGCAGTGGACAGGCGAGGACTGAAGCTTTCTTT.

V usage is TRBV10-3 and J usage is TRBJ2-1, with 10 bases that match TRBD2. The trim removed 10 bases at V and 6 bases at J, leaving 9 bases unmatched. Per the germline V gene, CDR1 is ENHRY and CDR2 is SYGVKD. The CDR3 has 14 residues. CDR3 bases: TGTGCCACCCACGCTAGCGGGGGAATCAATGAGCAGTTCTTC. Translated: CATHASGGINEQFF.

J is TRBJ1-1 and V is TRBV7-8, with TRBD1 matching 12 bases. Germline V gene lookup returns CDR1 SGHVS and CDR2 FQNEAQ. There are 18 residues in the CDR3. After removal of 1 base from V and 5 bases from J, the junction contained 11 bases not matched to a gene. The CDR3 DNA reads TGTGCCAGCAGCTTAGTACCGGGACAGGGGGCAATGGGTACTGAAGCTTTCTTT. The encoded protein is CASSLVPGQGAMGTEAFF.

The V call is TRBV7-2, the J call TRBJ2-5; 10 nucleotides line up with TRBD1. V gave up 1 base and J gave up 4 bases; unmatched junction bases: 3. Per the germline V gene, CDR1 is SGHTA and CDR2 is FQGNSA. The CDR3 has 15 amino acids. The CDR3 loop reads CASSLGTGGGETQYF. In nucleotides, the CDR3 is TGTGCCAGCAGCTTAGGGACAGGGGGGGGAGAGACCCAGTACTTC.

The V call is TRBV5-6, the J call TRBJ2-2; D may be TRBD1 (6 bases). Trimming pared 5 bases from V and 4 bases from J, leaving 24 bases between. Germline-derived CDR1 and CDR2 are SGHDT and YYEEEE. The CDR3 length is 18 residues. The CDR3 sequence is CASSPDRTAVRFTGELFF. CDR3 nucleotides: TGTGCCAGCAGTCCTGACAGGACCGCCGTTCGATTCACCGGGGAGCTGTTTTTT.

The J gene is TRBJ2-7, the V gene TRBV7-8, with a weak D call TRBD1 (6 bases). The germline V and J ends were trimmed by 5 bases and 2 bases, with 22 bases remaining between them. CDR1 is SGHVS, CDR2 FQNEAQ, per germline. The CDR3 spans 17 residues. CDR3 protein: CASSNEGWGLTPYEQYF. Here the CDR3 DNA reads TGTGCCAGCAGCAATGAAGGTTGGGGGCTCACTCCCTACGAGCAGTACTTC.

The genes are TRBV6-5 and TRBJ2-2; 9 bases are shared with TRBD1. Germline V lookup: CDR1 MNHEY, CDR2 SVGAGI. The CDR3 spans 16 residues. Trimming took 0 bases from V and 4 from J; bases not matched to a gene: 3. The CDR3 coding sequence is TGTGCCAGCAGTTACTCGACAGGGGGAGCCACCGGGGAGCTGTTTTTT. It is translated as CASSYSTGGATGELFF.

The chain carries TRBV2 and TRBJ1-5; 9 positions agree with TRBD1. CDR1 and CDR2 from the germline V gene are SNHLY and FYNNEI. This CDR3 is built from 15 residues. V shed 6 bases and J 1 base; nucleotides not matched to a gene: 4. The CDR3 DNA reads as TGTGCCAGCAGGGGGGACAGGGAAAGCAATCAGCCCCAGCATTTT. Translation gives CASRGDRESNQPQHF.

This clone was detected only once. CDR3 loop: CASSAPGGRDEKLFF. For the CDR3, the DNA is TGTGCCAGCAGCGCACCAGGGGGCCGGGATGAAAAACTGTTTTTT. The V gene is TRBV9, the J gene TRBJ1-4; TRBD1 aligns across 8 bases. Unmatched junction bases numbered 7, after V lost 3 bases and J lost 6 bases. The CDR3 length is 15 residues. Looked up from germline, CDR1 is SGDLS and CDR2 is YYNGEE.

V gene TRBV7-6 combines with J gene TRBJ2-1, with 8 bases aligning to TRBD1. V lost 5 bases, J lost 3 bases, and 12 bases stayed unmatched. Per germline, CDR1 SGHVS and CDR2 FNYEAQ. The CDR3 is made up of 17 amino acids. The CDR3 DNA reads TGTGCCAGCAGCCCCCTTTCCGGGACAGGATACTACAATGAGCAGTTCTTC. This sequence encodes CASSPLSGTGYYNEQFF.

The V call is TRBV28, the J call TRBJ1-1, with unresolved D. V was pared by 3 bases and J by 4 bases, with 9 bases between. The germline CDR1 and CDR2 sequences are MDHEN and SYDVKM. There are 13 residues in the CDR3. The CDR3 DNA reads as TGTGCCAGCAGTTTTAGTTCTGGCACTGAAGCTTTCTTT. Protein sequence: CASSFSSGTEAFF. Complete variable domain (other parts from reference TRBV28 and TRBJ1-1): DVKVTQSSRYLVKRTGEKVFLECVQDMDHENMFWYRQDPGLGLRLIYFSYDVKMKEKGDIPEGYSVSREKKERFSLILESASTNQTSMYLCASSFSSGTEAFFGQGTRLTVV.

The chain uses TRBV4-2 and TRBJ2-3; 7 bases are shared with TRBD1. V dropped 5 bases and J dropped 0; count of bases not matched to a gene: 5. This CDR3 has 15 amino acids. Germline V CDR1 and CDR2: LGHNA, YNFKEQ. The CDR3 nucleotides read TGTGCCAGCAGCTACCAACAGGGGAGCACAGATACGCAGTATTTT. This gives the protein CASSYQQGSTDTQYF.

The gene calls are TRBV7-3 and TRBJ1-1; TRBD1 might be the D (6 bases). CDR3 length: 14 residues. From germline, CDR1 is SGHTA and CDR2 FQGTGA. Trimming removed 0 bases at V and 1 base at J, with 6 bases between. As DNA, the CDR3 is TGTGCCAGCAGCTTAACAGGGGGGAACACTGAAGCTTTCTTT. Protein: CASSLTGGNTEAFF.

The chain joins TRBV27 to TRBJ1-5, with 8 bases lining up with TRBD1. This CDR3 is built from 14 residues. V shed 6 bases, J shed 1 base, and the junction held 2 bases outside the gene matches. CDR1 and CDR2 (germline): MNHEY, SMNVEV (reference sequence). CDR3 protein: CASSSGGSNQPQHF. The CDR3 bases are TGTGCCAGCAGCTCAGGGGGCAGCAATCAGCCCCAGCATTTT.

V and J are TRBV11-2 and TRBJ1-1; TRBD1 matches at 8 bases. Germline CDR1 reads SGHAT; CDR2 reads FQNNGV. Trimming took 5 bases from V and 5 from J; bases not matched to a gene: 10. The CDR3 runs 15 residues. The CDR3: CASSTYRGRRTEAFF. DNA of the CDR3: TGTGCCAGCAGCACATACAGGGGGAGGAGGACTGAAGCTTTCTTT.

Only a few counts were recorded for this clone. This rearrangement joins TRBV9 to TRBJ2-5; D possibly corresponds to TRBD2 (5 bases). The length of the CDR3 is 16 residues. With 0 bases removed from V and 1 base from J, the gap between germline ends came to 13 bases. The germline CDR1 and CDR2 sequences are SGDLS and YYNGEE. CDR3 bases: TGTGCCAGCAGCGTAGAGGCAGGTGCGGGCCAAGAGACCCAGTACTTC. This gives the protein CASSVEAGAGQETQYF.